This TCR beta chain was sequenced for a study of cytomegalovirus exposure and HLA in healthy donors. Study-level background: Approximately 180 million T cells yielded approximately 100 million unique TCR beta sequences, as an earlier analysis found. Whole-study findings and limits: Sequence variants that were highly shared formed a cluster that was likely a sequencing artifact.

The PCR had 60 Vbeta and 13 Jbeta primers. Some clones are missing from TCRdb's copy, which holds only in-frame ones; the method was immunoSEQ multiplex PCR. Found here are 100,000 or so clones, about three quarters of them singletons; the top ten hold about 9.5%. Among the donors, all were healthy bone marrow donors. In the case of this clone: What it binds is not known.

The receptor was derived from a man aged 30 to 39 in good health and CMV-seropositive. The sample consisted of PBMCs.

The CDR3 is CAGQRAYNEQFF. CDR3 in DNA: TGTGCCGGACAAAGGGCGTACAATGAGCAGTTCTTC. The rearrangement joins TRBV30 to TRBJ2-1, with D possibly matching TRBD1 (5 bases). V shed 8 bases and J shed 4 bases, with 12 bases lying between them. Germline CDR1 GTSNPN, CDR2 SVGIG (reference sequence). The CDR3 is 12 residues long.